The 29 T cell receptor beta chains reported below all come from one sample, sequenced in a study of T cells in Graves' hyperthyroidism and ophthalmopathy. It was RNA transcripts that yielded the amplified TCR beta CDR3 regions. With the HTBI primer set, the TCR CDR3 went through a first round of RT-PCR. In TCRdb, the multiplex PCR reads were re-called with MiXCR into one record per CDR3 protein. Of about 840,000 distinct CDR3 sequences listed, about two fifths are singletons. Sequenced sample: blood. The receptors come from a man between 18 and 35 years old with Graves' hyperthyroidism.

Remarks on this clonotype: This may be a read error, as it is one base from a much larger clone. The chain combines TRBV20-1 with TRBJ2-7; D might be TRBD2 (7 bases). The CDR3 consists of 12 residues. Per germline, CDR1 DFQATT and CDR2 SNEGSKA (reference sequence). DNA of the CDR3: TGCAGTGCCTGGACTAGGGGGGACGATCAGTACTTC. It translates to CSAWTRGDDQYF.

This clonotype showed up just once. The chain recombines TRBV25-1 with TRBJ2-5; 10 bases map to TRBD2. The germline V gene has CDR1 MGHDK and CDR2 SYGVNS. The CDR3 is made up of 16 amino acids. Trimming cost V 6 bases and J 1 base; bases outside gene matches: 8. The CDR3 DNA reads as TGTGCCAGCAGCGCCCCAGCGGGGGGGATCCAAGAGACCCAGTACTTC. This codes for CASSAPAGGIQETQYF. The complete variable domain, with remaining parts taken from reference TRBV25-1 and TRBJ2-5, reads EADIYQTPRYLVIGTGKKITLECSQTMGHDKMYWYQQDPGMELHLIHYSYGVNSTEKGDLSSESTVSRIRTEHFPLTLESARPSHTSQYLCASSAPAGGIQETQYFGPGTRLLVL.

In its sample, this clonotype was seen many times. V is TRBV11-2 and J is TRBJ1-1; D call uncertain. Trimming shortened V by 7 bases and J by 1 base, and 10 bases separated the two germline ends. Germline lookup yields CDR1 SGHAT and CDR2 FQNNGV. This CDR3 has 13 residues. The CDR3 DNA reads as TGTGCCAGCACAGGACCTTGGAACACTGAAGCTTTCTTT. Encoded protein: CASTGPWNTEAFF.

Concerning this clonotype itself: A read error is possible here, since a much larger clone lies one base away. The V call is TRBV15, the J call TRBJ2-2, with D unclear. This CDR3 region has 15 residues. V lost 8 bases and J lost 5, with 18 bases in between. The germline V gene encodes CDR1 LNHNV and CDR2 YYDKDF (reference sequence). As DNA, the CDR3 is TGTGCCACCCGATCACCAGCGACCAATACCGGGGAGCTGTTTTTT. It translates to CATRSPATNTGELFF.

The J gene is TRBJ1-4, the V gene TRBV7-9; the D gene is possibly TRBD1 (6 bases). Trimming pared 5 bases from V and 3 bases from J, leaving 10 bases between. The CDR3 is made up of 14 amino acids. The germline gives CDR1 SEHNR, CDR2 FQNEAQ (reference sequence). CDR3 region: CASSRQVPNEKLFF. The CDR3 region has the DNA TGTGCCAGCAGCAGACAGGTCCCTAATGAAAAACTGTTTTTT.

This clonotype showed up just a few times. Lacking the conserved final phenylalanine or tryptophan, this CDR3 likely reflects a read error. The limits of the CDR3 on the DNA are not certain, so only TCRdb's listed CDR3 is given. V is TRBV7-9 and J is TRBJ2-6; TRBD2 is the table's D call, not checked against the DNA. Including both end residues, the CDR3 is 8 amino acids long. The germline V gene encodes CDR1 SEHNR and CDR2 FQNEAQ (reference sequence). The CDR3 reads CASSLGTS.

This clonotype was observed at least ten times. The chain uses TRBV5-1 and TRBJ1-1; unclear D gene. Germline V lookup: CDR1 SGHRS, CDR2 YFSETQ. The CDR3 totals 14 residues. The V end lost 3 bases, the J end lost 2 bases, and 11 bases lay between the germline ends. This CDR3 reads CASSSVPGNTEAFF. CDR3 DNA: TGCGCCAGCAGCTCCGTACCGGGAAACACTGAAGCTTTCTTT.

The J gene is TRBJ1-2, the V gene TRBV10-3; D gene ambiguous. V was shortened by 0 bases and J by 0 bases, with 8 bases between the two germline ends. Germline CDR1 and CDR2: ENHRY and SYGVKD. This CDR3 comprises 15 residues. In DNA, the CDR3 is TGTGCCATCAGTGAGTCCGCCGGACCTAACTATGGCTACACCTTC. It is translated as CAISESAGPNYGYTF.

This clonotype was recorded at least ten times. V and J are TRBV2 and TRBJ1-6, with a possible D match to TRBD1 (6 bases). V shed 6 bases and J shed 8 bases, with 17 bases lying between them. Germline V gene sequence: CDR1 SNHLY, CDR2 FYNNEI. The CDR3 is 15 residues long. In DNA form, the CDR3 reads TGTGCCAGCAGGGGGACACTGTTAGGGGATTCACCCCTCCACTTT. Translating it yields CASRGTLLGDSPLHF.

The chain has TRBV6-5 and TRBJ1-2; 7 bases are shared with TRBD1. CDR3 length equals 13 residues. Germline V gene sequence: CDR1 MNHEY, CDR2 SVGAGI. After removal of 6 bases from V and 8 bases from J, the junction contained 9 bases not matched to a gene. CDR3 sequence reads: CASSEGTELGYTF. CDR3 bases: TGTGCCAGCAGCGAAGGGACAGAGCTGGGCTACACCTTC.

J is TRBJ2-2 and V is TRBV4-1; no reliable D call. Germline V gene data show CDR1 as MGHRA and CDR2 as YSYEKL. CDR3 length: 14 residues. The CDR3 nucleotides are TGCGTTCAAGCCCCGGTCGGAGTCACCGGGGAGCTGTTTTTT. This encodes CVQAPVGVTGELFF.

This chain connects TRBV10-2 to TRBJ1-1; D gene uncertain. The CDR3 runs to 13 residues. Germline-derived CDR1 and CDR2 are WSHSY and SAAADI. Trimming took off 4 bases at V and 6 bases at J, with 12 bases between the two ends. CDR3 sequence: CASSVVGHPEAFF. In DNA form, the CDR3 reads TGCGCCAGCAGTGTGGTAGGGCATCCTGAAGCTTTCTTT.

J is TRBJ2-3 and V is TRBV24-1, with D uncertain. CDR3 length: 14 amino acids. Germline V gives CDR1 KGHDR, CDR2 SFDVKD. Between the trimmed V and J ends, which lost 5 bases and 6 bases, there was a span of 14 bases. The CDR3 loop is CATSGGGSGDTQYF. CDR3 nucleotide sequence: TGTGCCACCAGTGGTGGCGGATCCGGGGATACGCAGTATTTT.

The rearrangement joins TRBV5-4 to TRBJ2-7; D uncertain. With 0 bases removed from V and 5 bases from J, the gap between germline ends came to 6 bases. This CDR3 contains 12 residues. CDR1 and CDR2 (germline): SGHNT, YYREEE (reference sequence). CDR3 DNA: TGTGCCAGCAGCTTGGAACTTGACGAGCAGTACTTC. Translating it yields CASSLELDEQYF. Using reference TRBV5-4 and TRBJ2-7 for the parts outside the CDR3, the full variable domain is ETGVTQSPTHLIKTRGQQVTLRCSSQSGHNTVSWYQQALGQGPQFIFQYYREEENGRGNFPPRFSGLQFPNYSSELNVNALELDDSALYLCASSLELDEQYFGPGTRLTVT.

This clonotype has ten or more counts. The CDR3 bases are TGTGCCAGCAGTTTAAACACCTTC. Translating gives CASSLNTF. The V and J genes are TRBV12-3 or TRBV12-4 and TRBJ1-2, with D unresolved. The CDR3 totals 8 residues. The V end lost 2 bases, the J end lost 12 bases, and 1 base lay between the germline ends.

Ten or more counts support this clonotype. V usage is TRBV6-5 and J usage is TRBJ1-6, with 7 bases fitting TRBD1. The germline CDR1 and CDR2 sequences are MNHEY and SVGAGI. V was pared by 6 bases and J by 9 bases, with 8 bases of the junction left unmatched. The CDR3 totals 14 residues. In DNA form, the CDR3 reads TGTGCCAGCAGCACGACAGGGAACTCTTCACCCCTCCACTTT. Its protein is CASSTTGNSSPLHF.

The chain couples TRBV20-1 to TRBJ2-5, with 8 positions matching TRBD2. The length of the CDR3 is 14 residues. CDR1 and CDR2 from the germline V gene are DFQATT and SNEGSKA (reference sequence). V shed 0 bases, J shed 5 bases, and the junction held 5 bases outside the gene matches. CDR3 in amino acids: CSARDQGLGETQYF. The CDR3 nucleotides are TGCAGTGCTAGAGACCAGGGACTAGGGGAGACCCAGTACTTC.

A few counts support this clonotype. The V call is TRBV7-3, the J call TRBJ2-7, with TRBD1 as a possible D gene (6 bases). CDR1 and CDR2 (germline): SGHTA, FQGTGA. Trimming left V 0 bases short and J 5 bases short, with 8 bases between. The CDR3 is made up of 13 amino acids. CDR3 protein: CASSLTGDNEQYF. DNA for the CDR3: TGTGCCAGCAGCTTAACAGGGGACAACGAGCAGTACTTC.

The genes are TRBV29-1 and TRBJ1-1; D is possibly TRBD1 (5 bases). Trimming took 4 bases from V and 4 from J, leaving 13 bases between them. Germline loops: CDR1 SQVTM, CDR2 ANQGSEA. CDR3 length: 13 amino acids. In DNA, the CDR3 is TGCAGCGTTGCCGGGGGTGGGAGCACTGAAGCTTTCTTT. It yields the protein CSVAGGGSTEAFF.

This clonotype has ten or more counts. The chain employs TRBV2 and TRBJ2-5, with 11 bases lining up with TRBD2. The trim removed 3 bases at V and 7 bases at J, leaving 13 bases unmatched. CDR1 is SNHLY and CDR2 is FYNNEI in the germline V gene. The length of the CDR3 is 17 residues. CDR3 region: CASSDPGLAVLGGTQYF. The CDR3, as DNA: TGTGCCAGCAGTGATCCGGGACTAGCGGTTTTGGGGGGGACCCAGTACTTC.

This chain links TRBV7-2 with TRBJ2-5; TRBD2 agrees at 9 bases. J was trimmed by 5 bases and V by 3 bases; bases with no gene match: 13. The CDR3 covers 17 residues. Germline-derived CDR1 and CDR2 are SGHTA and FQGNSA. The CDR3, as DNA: TGTGCCAGCAGCTTTGGCACTAGCGGGCAAATGGGGGAGACCCAGTACTTC. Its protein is CASSFGTSGQMGETQYF.

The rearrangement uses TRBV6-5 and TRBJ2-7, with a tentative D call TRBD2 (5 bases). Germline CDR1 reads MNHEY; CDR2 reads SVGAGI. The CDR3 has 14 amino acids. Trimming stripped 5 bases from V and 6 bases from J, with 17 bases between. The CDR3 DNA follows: TGTGCCAGCAGTCCCCGAGGAGGTTACCCCGAGCAGTACTTC. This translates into CASSPRGGYPEQYF.

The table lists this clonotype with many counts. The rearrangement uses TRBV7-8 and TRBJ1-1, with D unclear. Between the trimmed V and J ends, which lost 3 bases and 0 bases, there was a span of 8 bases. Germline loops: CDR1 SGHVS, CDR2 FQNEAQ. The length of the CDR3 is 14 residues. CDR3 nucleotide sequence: TGTGCCAGCAGCTTTGGACCGGTGAACACTGAAGCTTTCTTT. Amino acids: CASSFGPVNTEAFF.

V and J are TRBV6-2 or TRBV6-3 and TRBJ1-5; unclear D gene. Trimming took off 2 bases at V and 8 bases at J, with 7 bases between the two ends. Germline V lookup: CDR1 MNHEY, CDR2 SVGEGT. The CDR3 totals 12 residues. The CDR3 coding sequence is TGTGCCAGCAGTTACCACCCGGAGCCCCAGCATTTT. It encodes CASSYHPEPQHF.

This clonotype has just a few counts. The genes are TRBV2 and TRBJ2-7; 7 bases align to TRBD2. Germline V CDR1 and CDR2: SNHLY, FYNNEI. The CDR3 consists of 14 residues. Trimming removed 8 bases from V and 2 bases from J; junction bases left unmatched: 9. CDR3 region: CASSAVGLAYEQYF. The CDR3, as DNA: TGTGCCAGCTCGGCGGTAGGACTAGCCTACGAGCAGTACTTC.

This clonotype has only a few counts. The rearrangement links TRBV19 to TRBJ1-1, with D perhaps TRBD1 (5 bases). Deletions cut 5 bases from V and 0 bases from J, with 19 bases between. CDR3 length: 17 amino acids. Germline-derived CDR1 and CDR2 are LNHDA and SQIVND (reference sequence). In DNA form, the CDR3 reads TGTGCCAGTAGTGGGGTGCTACCTTCGGGGGTGAACACTGAAGCTTTCTTT. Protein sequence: CASSGVLPSGVNTEAFF.

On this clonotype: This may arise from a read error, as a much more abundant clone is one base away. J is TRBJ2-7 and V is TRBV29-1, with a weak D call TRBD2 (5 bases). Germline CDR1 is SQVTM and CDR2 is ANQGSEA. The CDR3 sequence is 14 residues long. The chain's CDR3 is CSAEHSGIGYEQYF. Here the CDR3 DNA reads TGCAGCGCTGAACATTCGGGAATAGGGTACGAGCAGTACTTC.

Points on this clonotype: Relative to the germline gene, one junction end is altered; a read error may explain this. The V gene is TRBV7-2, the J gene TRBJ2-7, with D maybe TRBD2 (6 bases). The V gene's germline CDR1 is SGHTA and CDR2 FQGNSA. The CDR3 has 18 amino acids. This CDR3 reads CASSLTGTPRIDSYEQYF. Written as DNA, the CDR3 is TGCGCCAGCAGCCTAACCGGGACTCCCAGAATTGACTCCTACGAGCAGTACTTC.

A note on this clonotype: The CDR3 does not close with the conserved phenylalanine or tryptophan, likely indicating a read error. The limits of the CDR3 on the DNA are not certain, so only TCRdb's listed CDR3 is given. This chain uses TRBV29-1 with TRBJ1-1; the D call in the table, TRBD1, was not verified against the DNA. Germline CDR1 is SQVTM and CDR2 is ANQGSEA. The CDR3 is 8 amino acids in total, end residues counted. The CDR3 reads CSVGDRVY.